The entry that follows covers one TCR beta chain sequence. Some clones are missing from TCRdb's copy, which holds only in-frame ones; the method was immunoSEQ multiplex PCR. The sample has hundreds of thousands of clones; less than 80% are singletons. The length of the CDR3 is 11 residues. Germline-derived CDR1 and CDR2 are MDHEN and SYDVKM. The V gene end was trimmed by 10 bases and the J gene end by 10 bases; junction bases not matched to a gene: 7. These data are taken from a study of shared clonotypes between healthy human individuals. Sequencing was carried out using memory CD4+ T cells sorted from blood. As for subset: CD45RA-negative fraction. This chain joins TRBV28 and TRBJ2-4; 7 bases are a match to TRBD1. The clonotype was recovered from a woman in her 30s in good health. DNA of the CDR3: TGTGCCATAGGACAGGAAGGGATTCAGTACTTC. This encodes CAIGQEGIQYF.